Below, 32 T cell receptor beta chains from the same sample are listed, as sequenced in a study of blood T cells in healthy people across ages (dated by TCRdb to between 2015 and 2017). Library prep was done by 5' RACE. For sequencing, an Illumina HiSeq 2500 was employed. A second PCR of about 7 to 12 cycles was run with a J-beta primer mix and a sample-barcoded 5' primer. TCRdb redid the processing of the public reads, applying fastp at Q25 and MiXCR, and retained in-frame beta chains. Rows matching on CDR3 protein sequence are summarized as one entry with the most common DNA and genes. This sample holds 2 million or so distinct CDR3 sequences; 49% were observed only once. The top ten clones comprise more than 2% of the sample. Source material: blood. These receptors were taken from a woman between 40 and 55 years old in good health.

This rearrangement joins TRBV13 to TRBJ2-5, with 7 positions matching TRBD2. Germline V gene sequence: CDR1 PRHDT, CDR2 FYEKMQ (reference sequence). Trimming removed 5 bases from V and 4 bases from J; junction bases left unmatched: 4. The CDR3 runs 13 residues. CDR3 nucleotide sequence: TGTGCCAGCAGCCAGCCGGGGGGAGAGACCCAGTACTTC. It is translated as CASSQPGGETQYF.

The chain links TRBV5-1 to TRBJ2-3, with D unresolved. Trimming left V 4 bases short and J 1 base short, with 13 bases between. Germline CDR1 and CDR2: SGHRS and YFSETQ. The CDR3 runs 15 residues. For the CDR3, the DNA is TGCGCCAGCAGCCTCAGAGCTCCTGGCACAGATACGCAGTATTTT. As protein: CASSLRAPGTDTQYF. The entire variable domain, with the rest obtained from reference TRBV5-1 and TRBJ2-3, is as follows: KAGVTQTPRYLIKTRGQQVTLSCSPISGHRSVSWYQQTPGQGLQFLFEYFSETQRNKGNFPGRFSGRQFSNSRSEMNVSTLELGDSALYLCASSLRAPGTDTQYFGPGTRLTVL.

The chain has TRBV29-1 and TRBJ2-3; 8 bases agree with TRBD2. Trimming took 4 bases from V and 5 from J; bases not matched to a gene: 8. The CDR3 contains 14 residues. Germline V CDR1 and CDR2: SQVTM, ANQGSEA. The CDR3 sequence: CSVASGGAGDTQYF. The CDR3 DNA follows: TGCAGCGTTGCCTCGGGGGGGGCTGGAGATACGCAGTATTTT.

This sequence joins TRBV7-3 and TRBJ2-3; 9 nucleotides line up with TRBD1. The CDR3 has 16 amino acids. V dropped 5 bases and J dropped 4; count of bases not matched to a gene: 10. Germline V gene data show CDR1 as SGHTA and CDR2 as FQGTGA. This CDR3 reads CASSPTGTGYSDTQYF. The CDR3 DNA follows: TGTGCCAGCAGCCCTACCGGGACAGGGTATTCAGATACGCAGTATTTT.

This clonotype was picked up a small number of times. The CDR3 loop reads CASGTAFLETQYF. DNA of the CDR3: TGTGCCAGTGGGACAGCTTTCCTCGAGACCCAGTACTTC. This chain connects TRBV6-2 or TRBV6-3 to TRBJ2-5, with 7 bases matching TRBD1. After removal of 9 bases from V and 5 bases from J, the junction contained 9 bases not matched to a gene. Per germline, CDR1 MNHEY and CDR2 SVGEGT. The CDR3 has 13 amino acids.

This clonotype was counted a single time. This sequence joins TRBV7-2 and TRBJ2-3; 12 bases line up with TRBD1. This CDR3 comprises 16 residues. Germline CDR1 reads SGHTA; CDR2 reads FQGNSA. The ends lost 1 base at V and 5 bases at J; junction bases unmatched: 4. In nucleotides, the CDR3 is TGTGCCAGCAGCTTAGGCTGGGACAGGGGGCTAGATACGCAGTATTTT. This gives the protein CASSLGWDRGLDTQYF.

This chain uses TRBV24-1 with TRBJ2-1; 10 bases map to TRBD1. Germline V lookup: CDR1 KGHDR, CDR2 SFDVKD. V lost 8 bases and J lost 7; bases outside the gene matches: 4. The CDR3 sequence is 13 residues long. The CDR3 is CATTGQGRNEQFF. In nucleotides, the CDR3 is TGTGCCACCACGGGACAGGGGAGGAATGAGCAGTTCTTC.

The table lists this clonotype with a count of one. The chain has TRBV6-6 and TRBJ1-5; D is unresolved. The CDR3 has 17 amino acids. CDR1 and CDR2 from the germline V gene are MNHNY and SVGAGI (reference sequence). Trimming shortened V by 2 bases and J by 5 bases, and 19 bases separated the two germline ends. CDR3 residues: CASSYEVLGMSDQPQHF. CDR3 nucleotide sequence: TGTGCCAGCAGTTACGAAGTTTTGGGGATGAGCGATCAGCCCCAGCATTTT.

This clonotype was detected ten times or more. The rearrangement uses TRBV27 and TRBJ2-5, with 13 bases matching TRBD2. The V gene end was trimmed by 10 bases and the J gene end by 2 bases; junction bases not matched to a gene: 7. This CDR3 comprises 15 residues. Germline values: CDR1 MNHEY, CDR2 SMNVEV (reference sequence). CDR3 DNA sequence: TGTGCCACTTCCTTACTAGCGGGGGGGCAAGAGACCCAGTACTTC. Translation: CATSLLAGGQETQYF.

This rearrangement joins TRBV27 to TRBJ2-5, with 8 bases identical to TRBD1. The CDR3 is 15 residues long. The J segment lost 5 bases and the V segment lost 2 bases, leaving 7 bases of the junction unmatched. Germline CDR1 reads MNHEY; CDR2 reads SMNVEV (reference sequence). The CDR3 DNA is TGTGCCAGCAGTTTAAAATTTTGGACAGGGGAGACCCAGTACTTC. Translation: CASSLKFWTGETQYF.

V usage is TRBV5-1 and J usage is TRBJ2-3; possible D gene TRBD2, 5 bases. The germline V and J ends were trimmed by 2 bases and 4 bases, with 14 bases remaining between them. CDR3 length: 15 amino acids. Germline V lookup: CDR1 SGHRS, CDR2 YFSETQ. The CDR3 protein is CASSFSGSGADTQYF. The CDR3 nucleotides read TGCGCCAGCAGCTTTTCGGGGTCTGGCGCAGATACGCAGTATTTT.

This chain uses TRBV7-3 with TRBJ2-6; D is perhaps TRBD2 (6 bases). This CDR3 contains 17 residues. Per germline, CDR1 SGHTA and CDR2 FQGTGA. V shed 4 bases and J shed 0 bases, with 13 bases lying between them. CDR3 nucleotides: TGTGCCAGCAGCTCCCAGCCCGGGAGCTCTGGGGCCAACGTCCTGACTTTC. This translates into CASSSQPGSSGANVLTF.

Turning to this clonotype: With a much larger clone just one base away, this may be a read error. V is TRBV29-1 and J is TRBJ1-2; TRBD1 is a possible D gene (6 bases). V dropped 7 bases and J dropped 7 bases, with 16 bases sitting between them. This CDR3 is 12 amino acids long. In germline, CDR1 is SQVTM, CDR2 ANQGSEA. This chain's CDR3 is CSERGGLAGYTF. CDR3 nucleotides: TGCAGCGAAAGGGGGGGCCTCGCTGGCTACACCTTC.

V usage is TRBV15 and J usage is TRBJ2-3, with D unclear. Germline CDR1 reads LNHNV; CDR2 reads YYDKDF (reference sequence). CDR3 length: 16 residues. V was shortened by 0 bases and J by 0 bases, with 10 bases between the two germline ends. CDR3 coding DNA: TGTGCCACCAGCAGAGAAGTTGGCAGCAGCACAGATACGCAGTATTTT. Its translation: CATSREVGSSTDTQYF. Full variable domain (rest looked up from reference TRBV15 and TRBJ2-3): DAMVIQNPRYQVTQFGKPVTLSCSQTLNHNVMYWYQQKSSQAPKLLFHYYDKDFNNEADTPDNFQSRRPNTSFCFLDIRSPGLGDTAMYLCATSREVGSSTDTQYFGPGTRLTVL.

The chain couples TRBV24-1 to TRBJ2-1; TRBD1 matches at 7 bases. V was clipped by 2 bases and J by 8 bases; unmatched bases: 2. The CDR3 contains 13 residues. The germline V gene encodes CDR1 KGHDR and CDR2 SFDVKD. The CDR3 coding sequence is TGTGCCACCAGTGATTCTGACAGGGATGAGCAGTTCTTC. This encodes CATSDSDRDEQFF.

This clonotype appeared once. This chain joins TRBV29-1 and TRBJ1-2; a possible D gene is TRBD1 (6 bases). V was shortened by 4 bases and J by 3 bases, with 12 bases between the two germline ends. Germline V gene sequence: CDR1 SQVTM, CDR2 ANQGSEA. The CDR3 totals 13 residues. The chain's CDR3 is CSVVEGEDYGYTF. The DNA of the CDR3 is TGCAGCGTTGTCGAGGGGGAGGACTATGGCTACACCTTC.

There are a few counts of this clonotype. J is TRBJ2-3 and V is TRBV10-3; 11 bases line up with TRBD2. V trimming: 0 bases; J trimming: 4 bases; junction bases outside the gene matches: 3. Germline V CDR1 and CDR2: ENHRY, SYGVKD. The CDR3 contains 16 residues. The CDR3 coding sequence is TGTGCCATCAGTGAGTCGGCTAGCGGGGGGCCAGATACGCAGTATTTT. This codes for CAISESASGGPDTQYF.

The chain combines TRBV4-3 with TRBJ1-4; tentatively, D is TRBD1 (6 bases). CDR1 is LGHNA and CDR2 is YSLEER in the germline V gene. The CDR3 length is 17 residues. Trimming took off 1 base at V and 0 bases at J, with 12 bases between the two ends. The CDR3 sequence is CASSQGVTGATNEKLFF. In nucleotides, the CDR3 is TGCGCCAGCAGCCAAGGGGTGACAGGCGCAACTAATGAAAAACTGTTTTTT.

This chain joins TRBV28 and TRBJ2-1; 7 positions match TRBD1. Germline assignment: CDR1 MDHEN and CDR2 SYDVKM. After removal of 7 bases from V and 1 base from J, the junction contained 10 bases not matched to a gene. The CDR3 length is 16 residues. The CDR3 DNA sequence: TGTGCCAGCACTCACCTCCGGGACAGTTCCTACAATGAGCAGTTCTTC. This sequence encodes CASTHLRDSSYNEQFF.

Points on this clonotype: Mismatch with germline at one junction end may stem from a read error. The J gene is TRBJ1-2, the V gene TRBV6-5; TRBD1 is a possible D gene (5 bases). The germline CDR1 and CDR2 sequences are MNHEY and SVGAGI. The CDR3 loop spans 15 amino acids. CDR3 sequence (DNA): TGTACCAGCAGGGCAACAGGCAGAAATAACTATGGCTACACCTTC. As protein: CTSRATGRNNYGYTF.

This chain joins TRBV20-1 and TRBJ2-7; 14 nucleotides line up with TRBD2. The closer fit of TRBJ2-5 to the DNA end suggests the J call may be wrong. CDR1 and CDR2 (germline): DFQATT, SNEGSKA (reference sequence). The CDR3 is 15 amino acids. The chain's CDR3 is CSAGLAGGPLGTQYF. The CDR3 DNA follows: TGCAGTGCAGGACTAGCGGGGGGACCGCTGGGGACCCAGTACTTC.

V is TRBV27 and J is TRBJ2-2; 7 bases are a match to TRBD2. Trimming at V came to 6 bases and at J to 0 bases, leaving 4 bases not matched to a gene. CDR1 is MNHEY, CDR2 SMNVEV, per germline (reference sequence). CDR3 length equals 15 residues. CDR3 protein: CASRGGGANTGELFF. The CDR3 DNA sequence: TGTGCCAGCAGGGGCGGGGGAGCGAACACCGGGGAGCTGTTTTTT.

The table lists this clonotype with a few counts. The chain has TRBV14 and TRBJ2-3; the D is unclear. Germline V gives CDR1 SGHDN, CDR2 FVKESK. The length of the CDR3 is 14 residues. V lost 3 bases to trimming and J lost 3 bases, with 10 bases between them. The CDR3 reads CASSQYVATDTQYF. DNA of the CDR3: TGTGCCAGCAGCCAGTATGTGGCTACAGATACGCAGTATTTT.

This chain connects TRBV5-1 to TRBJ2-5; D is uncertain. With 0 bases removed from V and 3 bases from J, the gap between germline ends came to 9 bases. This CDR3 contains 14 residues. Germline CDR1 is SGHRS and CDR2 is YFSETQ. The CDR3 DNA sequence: TGCGCCAGCAGCTTGGCCAGCAGTGAAGAGACCCAGTACTTC. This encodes CASSLASSEETQYF.

The CDR3 DNA follows: TGCAGCGGGGGGGGTACGGGCACAGATACGCAGTATTTT. It translates to CSGGGTGTDTQYF. The chain employs TRBV29-1 and TRBJ2-3; 7 nucleotides match TRBD2. CDR1 and CDR2 (germline): SQVTM, ANQGSEA. After removal of 7 bases from V and 1 base from J, the junction contained 5 bases not matched to a gene. The CDR3 runs to 13 residues.

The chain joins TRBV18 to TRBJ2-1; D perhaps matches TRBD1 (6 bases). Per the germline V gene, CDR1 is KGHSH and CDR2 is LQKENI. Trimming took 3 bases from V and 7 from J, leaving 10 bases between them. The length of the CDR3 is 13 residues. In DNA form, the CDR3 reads TGTGCCAGCTCACCCCCTACAGGGAATGAGCAGTTCTTC. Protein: CASSPPTGNEQFF.

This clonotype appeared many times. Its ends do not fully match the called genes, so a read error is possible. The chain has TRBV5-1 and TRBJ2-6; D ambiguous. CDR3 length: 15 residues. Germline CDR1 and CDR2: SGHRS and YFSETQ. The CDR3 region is CASSLRISGANVLTF. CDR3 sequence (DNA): TGTGCCAGCAGCTTGCGGATCTCTGGGGCCAACGTCCTGACTTTC.

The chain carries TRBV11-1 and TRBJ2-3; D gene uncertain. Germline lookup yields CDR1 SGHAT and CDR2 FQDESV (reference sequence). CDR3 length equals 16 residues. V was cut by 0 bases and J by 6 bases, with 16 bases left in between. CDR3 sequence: CASSLAPMELADTQYF. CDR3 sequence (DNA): TGTGCCAGCAGCTTAGCGCCGATGGAATTGGCGGATACGCAGTATTTT.

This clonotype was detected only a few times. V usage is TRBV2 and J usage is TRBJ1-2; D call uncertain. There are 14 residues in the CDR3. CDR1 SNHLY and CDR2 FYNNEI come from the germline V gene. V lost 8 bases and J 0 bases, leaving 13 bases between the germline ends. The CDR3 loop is CASRRLASNYGYTF. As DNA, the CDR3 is TGTGCCAGCCGGCGGCTAGCCTCTAACTATGGCTACACCTTC.

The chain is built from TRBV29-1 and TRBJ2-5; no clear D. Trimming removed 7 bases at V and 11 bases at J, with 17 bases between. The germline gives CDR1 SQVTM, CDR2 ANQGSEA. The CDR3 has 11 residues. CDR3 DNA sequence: TGCAGCGCGACTTTAGAGGTTGAGCAGTACTTC. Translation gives CSATLEVEQYF.

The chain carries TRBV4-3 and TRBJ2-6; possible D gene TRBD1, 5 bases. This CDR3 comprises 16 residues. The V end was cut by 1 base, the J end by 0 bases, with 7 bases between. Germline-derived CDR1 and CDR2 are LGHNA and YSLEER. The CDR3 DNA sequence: TGCGCCAGCAGCCAAGGACAGTCCTCTGGGGCCAACGTCCTGACTTTC. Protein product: CASSQGQSSGANVLTF.

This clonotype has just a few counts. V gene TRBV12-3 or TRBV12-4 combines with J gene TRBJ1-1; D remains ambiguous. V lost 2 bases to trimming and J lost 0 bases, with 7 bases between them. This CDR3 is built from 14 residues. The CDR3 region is CASSLTSLNTEAFF. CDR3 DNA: TGTGCCAGCAGTTTAACCAGTTTGAACACTGAAGCTTTCTTT.